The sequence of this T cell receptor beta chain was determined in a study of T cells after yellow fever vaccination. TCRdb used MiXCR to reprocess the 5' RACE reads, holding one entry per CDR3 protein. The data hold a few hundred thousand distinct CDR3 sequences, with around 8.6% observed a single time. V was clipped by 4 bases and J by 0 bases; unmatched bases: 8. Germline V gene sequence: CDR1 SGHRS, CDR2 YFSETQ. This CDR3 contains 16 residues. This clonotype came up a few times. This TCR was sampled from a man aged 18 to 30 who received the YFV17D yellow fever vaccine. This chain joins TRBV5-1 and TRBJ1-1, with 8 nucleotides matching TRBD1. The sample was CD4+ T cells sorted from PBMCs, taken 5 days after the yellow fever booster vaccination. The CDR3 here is CASSLTGGRMNTEAFF. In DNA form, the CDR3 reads TGCGCCAGCAGCCTCACAGGGGGGAGGATGAACACTGAAGCTTTCTTT.